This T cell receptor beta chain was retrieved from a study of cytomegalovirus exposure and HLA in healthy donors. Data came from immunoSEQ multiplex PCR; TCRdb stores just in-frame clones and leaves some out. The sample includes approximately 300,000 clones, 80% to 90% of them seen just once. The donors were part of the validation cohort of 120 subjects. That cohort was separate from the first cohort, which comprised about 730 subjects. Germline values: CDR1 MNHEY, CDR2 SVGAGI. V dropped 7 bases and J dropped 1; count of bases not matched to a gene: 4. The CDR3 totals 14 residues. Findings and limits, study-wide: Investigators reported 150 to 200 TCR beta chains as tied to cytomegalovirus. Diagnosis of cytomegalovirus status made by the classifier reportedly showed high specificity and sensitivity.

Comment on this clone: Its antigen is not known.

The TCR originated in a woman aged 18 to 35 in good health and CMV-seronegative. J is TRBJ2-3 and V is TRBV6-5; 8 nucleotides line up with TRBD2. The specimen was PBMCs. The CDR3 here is CASKGAGGTDTQYF. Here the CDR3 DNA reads TGTGCCAGCAAAGGAGCGGGAGGCACAGATACGCAGTATTTT.